The clone carrying this TCR beta chain was seen more than once but under ten times. What it binds is unknown. The junction departs from germline at one end; a sequencing error may be responsible. The V gene's germline CDR1 is SGDLS and CDR2 YYNGEE. The CDR3 is made up of 15 amino acids. The sample belongs to a study of blood T cells in healthy people across ages. General study findings and limits: Estimated diversity that came from one million T cells was considered an underestimate.

Using a J-beta primer mix together with a sample-barcoded 5' primer, a second PCR was run for roughly 6 to 11 cycles. MiXCR, run by TCRdb on the 5' RACE reads, gives a single entry per CDR3 protein. This sample carries more than 600,000 distinct CDR3 sequences, around 25% of them seen once, and the ten largest clones take 9.4%. In addition, the sample was reused for a study of T cells of mothers and their children.

The chain links TRBV9 to TRBJ2-7, with 8 bases matching TRBD1. This sequence originates from a boy between 10 and 17 years old in good health. The sequenced material came from blood. The CDR3, as DNA: TGTGCCAGTAGCGCGACAGGGGTTAGCTCCTACGAGCAGTACTTC. It is translated as CASSATGVSSYEQYF.